The text below deals with one TCR beta chain. A read error may account for a junction end that differs from germline. Produced via immunoSEQ multiplex PCR; TCRdb's table is partial and in-frame only. Altogether about 53,000 clones are present, over 75% being singletons, with the ten largest covering 11%. These data belong to a study of OX40 agonist ivuxolimab in advanced cancers. From germline, CDR1 is LNHDA and CDR2 SQIVND (reference sequence). The CDR3 length is 12 residues. The chain combines TRBV19 with TRBJ2-5; tentative D call: TRBD1 (5 bases). The clonotype comes from an adult with an advanced solid tumor such as melanoma, head and neck, liver or kidney cancer. The specimen was CD4+ or CD8+ T cells sorted from blood, collected in a trial of the OX40 agonist ivuxolimab. CDR3 amino acids: CATRGLGETQYF. Here the CDR3 DNA reads TGCGCGACAAGGGGCCTCGGGGAGACCCAGTACTTC.